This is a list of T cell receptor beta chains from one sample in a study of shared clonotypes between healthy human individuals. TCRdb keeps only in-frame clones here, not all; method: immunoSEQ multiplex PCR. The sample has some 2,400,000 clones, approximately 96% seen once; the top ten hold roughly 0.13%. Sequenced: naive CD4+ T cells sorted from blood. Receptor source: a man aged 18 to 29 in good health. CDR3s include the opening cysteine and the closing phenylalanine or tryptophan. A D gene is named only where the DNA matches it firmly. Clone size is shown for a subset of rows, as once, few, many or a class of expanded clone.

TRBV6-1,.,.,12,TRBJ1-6,TGTGCCAGCGGGTGGGATAATTCACCCCTCCACTTT,CASGWDNSPLHF
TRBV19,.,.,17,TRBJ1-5,TGTGCCAGTAGCCCCCGCCCCGGCAGGGACCTTGGCCAGCCCCAGCATTTT,CASSPRPGRDLGQPQHF
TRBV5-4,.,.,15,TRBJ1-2,TGTGCCAGCAGCTCTGCATGGCCAGGGACGGGGGGCTACACCTTC,CASSSAWPGTGGYTF
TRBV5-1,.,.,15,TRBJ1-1,TGCGCCAGCAGCTTGTCGCAGGGGACGAACACTGAAGCTTTCTTT,CASSLSQGTNTEAFF
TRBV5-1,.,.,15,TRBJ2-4,TGCGCCAGCAGCTTCGGTTTAGGGTTCAAAAACATTCAGTACTTC,CASSFGLGFKNIQYF
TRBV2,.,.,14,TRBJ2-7,TGTGCCAGCAGTCACCGGGACGGAGCCTACGAGCAGTACTTC,CASSHRDGAYEQYF
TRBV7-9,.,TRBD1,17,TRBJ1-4,TGTGCCAGCAGCATGACAGGGCCCATTAAGACTAATGAAAAACTGTTTTTT,CASSMTGPIKTNEKLFF
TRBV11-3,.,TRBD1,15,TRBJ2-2,TGTGCCAGCAGCCGGACAGGGGAGGTCAACGGGGAGCTGTTTTTT,CASSRTGEVNGELFF
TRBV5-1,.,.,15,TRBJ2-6,TGCGCCAGCAGCTTAGGAGGAACGGGGGCCAACGTCCTGACTTTC,CASSLGGTGANVLTF
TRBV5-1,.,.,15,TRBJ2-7,TGCGCCAGCAGCTTGATCCAGGCGTACTCCTACGAGCAGTACTTC,CASSLIQAYSYEQYF
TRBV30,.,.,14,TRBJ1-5,TGTGCCTGGAGTGAGACAGCTGTTCCATCGCCCCAGCATTTT,CAWSETAVPSPQHF
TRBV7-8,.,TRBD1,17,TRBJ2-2,TGTGCCAGCAGCCTACGACAGGGGAATGTGAACACCGGGGAGCTGTTTTTT,CASSLRQGNVNTGELFF
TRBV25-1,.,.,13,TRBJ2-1,TGTGCCAGCAGTGCCAGTGGTGGTGGTGAGCAGTTCTTC,CASSASGGGEQFF
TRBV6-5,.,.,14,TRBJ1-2,TGTGCCAGCAGTTACGCAGCCCAAGGGTATGGCTACACCTTC,CASSYAAQGYGYTF
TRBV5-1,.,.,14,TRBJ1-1,TGCGCCAGCAGTTGGGGGGCGGTGAACACTGAAGCTTTCTTT,CASSWGAVNTEAFF
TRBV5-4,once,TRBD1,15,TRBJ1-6,TGTGCCAGCAGCTCCCGGGACAGAGATAATTCACCCCTCCACTTT,CASSSRDRDNSPLHF
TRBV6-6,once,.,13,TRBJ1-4,TGTGCCAGTCAGACACAACATAATGAAAAACTGTTTTTT,CASQTQHNEKLFF
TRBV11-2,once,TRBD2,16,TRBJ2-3,TGTGCCAGCAGCCGCTCTGGGGGGGGAGTCCCAGATACGCAGTATTTT,CASSRSGGGVPDTQYF
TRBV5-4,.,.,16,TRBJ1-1,TGTGCCAGCAGCCCCCTGGAAGTGGGAATGAACACTGAAGCTTTCTTT,CASSPLEVGMNTEAFF
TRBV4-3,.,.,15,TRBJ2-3,TGCGCCAGCAGCCAAGAAACAGGGCCCACAGATACGCAGTATTTT,CASSQETGPTDTQYF
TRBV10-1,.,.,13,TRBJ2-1,TGCGCCAGCAGTGAAACGACTAGAAATGAGCAGTTCTTC,CASSETTRNEQFF
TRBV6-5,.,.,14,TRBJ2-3,TGTGCCAGCAGTTACTCCCCCTCATCACATACGCAGTATTTT,CASSYSPSSHTQYF
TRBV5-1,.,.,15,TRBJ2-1,TGCGCCAGCAGCTTGGCCAGGGGAGGGGACAATGAGCAGTTCTTC,CASSLARGGDNEQFF
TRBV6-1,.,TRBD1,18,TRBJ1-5,TGTGCCAGCAGTGGCAAAGGACAGGGGGCCCTTAGCAATCAGCCCCAGCATTTT,CASSGKGQGALSNQPQHF
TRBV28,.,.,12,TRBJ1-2,TGTGCCAGCAAGGTATCCCGTGAGGGCTACACCTTC,CASKVSREGYTF
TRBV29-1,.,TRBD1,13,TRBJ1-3,TGCAGCGTTGGACAGGGAAAGGGAAACACCATATATTTT,CSVGQGKGNTIYF
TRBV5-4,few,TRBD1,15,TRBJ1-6,TGTGCCAGCAGCTTGGGGGGACAGCAGAATTCACCCCTCCACTTT,CASSLGGQQNSPLHF
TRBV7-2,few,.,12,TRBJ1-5,TGTGCCAGCAGCCCCCAGTGGGGACCCCAGCATTTT,CASSPQWGPQHF
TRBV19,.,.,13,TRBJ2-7,TGTGCCAGTAGCGCGGAGAGCTCCTACGAGCAGTACTTC,CASSAESSYEQYF
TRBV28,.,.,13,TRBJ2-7,TGTGCCAGCAGTACCACAGGGCGCTACGAGCAGTACTTC,CASSTTGRYEQYF
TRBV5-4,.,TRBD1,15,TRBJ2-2,TGTGCCAGCAGCCCGGGGACAGCGAACACCGGGGAGCTGTTTTTT,CASSPGTANTGELFF
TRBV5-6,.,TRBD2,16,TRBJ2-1,TGTGCCAGCAGCTCAGCTTCTAGCGGAACCTACAATGAGCAGTTCTTC,CASSSASSGTYNEQFF
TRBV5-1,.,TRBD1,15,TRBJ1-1,TGCGCCAGCAGCACACAACCGGGACAGGGGACTGAAGCTTTCTTT,CASSTQPGQGTEAFF
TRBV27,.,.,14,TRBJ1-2,TGTGCCAGCAGGGTCTCAGGGTCTAACTATGGCTACACCTTC,CASRVSGSNYGYTF
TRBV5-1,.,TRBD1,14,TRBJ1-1,TGCGCCAGCAGCGGAGGGGGACAGGGGGCGGTAGCTTTCTTT,CASSGGGQGAVAFF
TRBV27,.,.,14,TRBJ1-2,TGTGCCAGCAGACCGGGACAAGCTAACTATGGCTACACCTTC,CASRPGQANYGYTF
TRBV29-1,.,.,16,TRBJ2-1,TGCAGCGTTGTTGACCTCAGAACAGCAAACTACAATGAGCAGTTCTTC,CSVVDLRTANYNEQFF
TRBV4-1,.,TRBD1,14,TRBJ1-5,TGCGCCAGCAGCCGACAGGGTAGCAATCAGCCCCAGCATTTT,CASSRQGSNQPQHF
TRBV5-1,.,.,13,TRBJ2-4,TGCGCCAGCAGCTCCATGTTAAAGGGCATTCAGTACTTC,CASSSMLKGIQYF
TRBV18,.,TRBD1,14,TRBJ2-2,TGTGCCAGCTCACCGAAGACAGGGGCCGGGGAGCTGTTTTTT,CASSPKTGAGELFF
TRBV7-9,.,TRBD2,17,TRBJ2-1,TGTGCCAGCAGCTTAACCCCGGGACTAGTCGGGAGGAATGAGCAGTTCTTC,CASSLTPGLVGRNEQFF
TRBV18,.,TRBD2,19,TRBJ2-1,TGTGCCAGCTCACCCACCCCGGGACTAGCGGGTCACCCCTACAATGAGCAGTTCTTC,CASSPTPGLAGHPYNEQFF
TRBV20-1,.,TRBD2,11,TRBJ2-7,TGCAGTGCGAGGCGGGGGGACGAGCAGTACTTC,CSARRGDEQYF
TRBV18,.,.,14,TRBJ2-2,TGTGCCAGCTTACTCGAGAGGGGAACCGGGGAGCTGTTTTTT,CASLLERGTGELFF
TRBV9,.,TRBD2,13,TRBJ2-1,TGTGCCAGCAGCGTAGGGACTAGTAATGAGCAGTTCTTC,CASSVGTSNEQFF
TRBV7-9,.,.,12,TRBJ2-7,TGTGCCAGCAGCTCCACAGGGATCGAGCAGTACTTC,CASSSTGIEQYF
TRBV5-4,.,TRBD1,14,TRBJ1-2,TGTGCCAGCAGCCCGACAGGGCCGAACTATGGCTACACCTTC,CASSPTGPNYGYTF
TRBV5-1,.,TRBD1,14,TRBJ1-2,TGCGCCAGCAACCCGGACAGGGGTAACTATGGCTACACCTTC,CASNPDRGNYGYTF
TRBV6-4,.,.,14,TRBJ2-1,TGTGCCAGCAGTGACTTCACTAGGGGGAATGAGCAGTTCTTC,CASSDFTRGNEQFF
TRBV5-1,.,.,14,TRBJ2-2,TGCGCCAGCAGCTCCGACAACTCAGGGGGGGAGCTGTTTTTT,CASSSDNSGGELFF
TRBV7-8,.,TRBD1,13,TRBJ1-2,TGTGCTACCACCGGGACAGCTAACTATGGCTACACCTTC,CATTGTANYGYTF
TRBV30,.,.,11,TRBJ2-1,TGTGCCTGGACAGTTTACGATGAGCAGTTCTTC,CAWTVYDEQFF
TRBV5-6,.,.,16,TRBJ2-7,TGTGCCAGCAGCTTGTTTTTGGGGACTCCTTCCTACGAGCAGTACTTC,CASSLFLGTPSYEQYF
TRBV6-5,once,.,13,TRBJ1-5,TGTGCCAGCAAAGCAGGAGTCAATCAGCCCCAGCATTTT,CASKAGVNQPQHF
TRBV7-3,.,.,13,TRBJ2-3,TGTGCCAGCAGCTCGCTAGACACAGATACGCAGTATTTT,CASSSLDTDTQYF